A selection of T cell receptor beta chains follows, all from one sample in a study of long-term antiretroviral therapy in people with HIV. Sequencing used immunoSEQ multiplex PCR; TCRdb keeps in-frame clones, though not all of them. This table has some 15,000 clones, around 90% appearing once. The source material was unsorted PBMCs, sampled 6.2 years after starting antiretroviral therapy. These receptor sequences come from a man aged 40-49 years with HIV. Both conserved end residues are part of each CDR3. Fields, in order: V gene, J gene, clone size, D gene, CDR3 protein, CDR3 DNA. The D gene is left open where the match is weak. Size tells how often a clone was seen (once, few, many) or the class of an expanded clone, and some rows leave it out.

TRBV11-2,TRBJ2-3,NA,TRBD2,CASSLGGRNTDTQYF,TGTGCCAGCAGCTTAGGCGGGAGGAACACAGATACGCAGTATTTT
TRBV9,TRBJ2-1,NA,TRBD2,CASSDGGSDYNEQFF,TGTGCCAGCAGCGATGGCGGGAGTGACTACAATGAGCAGTTCTTC
TRBV2,TRBJ1-3,once,TRBD1,CASSWDSIISGNTIYF,TGTGCCAGCAGTTGGGACAGTATAATTTCGGGAAACACCATATATTTT
TRBV29-1,TRBJ1-1,NA,NA,CSVVFGGLMNTEAFF,TGCAGCGTTGTTTTCGGGGGGTTGATGAACACTGAAGCTTTCTTT
TRBV14,TRBJ2-7,NA,NA,CASSQEIPYEQYF,TGTGCCAGCAGCCAAGAGATCCCCTACGAGCAGTACTTC
TRBV7-9,TRBJ2-7,NA,NA,CASSADLYEQYF,TGTGCCAGCAGCGCGGACCTCTACGAGCAGTACTTC
TRBV28,TRBJ1-5,NA,NA,CASSLGRGIQPQHF,TGTGCCAGCAGTCTTGGAAGGGGGATTCAGCCCCAGCATTTT
TRBV5-5,TRBJ2-3,NA,NA,CASSSNPAASTDTQYF,TGTGCCAGCAGCTCAAATCCCGCGGCAAGCACAGATACGCAGTATTTT
TRBV7-9,TRBJ2-5,NA,TRBD2,CASSLAGLAGSSQYF,TGTGCCAGCAGCTTAGCGGGACTAGCGGGATCGTCCCAGTACTTC
TRBV2,TRBJ1-2,NA,NA,CASIFVDAGSNYGYTF,TGTGCCAGCATTTTTGTCGACGCAGGCTCGAACTATGGCTACACCTTC
TRBV18,TRBJ1-2,NA,NA,CASSPTDSPYGYTF,TGTGCCAGCTCACCGACGGACAGCCCCTATGGCTACACCTTC
TRBV15,TRBJ2-7,NA,NA,CATSRDGGEEYEQYF,TGTGCCACCAGCAGAGATGGGGGAGAAGAATACGAGCAGTACTTC
TRBV30,TRBJ2-1,NA,TRBD2,CAWSVGLDEQFF,TGTGCCTGGAGTGTGGGACTAGATGAGCAGTTCTTC
TRBV28,TRBJ2-1,NA,NA,CASSPLRSYNEQFF,TGTGCCAGCAGTCCTCTACGCTCCTACAATGAGCAGTTCTTC
TRBV28,TRBJ2-2,NA,NA,CASSFIHAAGELFF,TGTGCCAGCAGTTTCATACATGCAGCAGGGGAGCTGTTTTTT
TRBV27,TRBJ1-2,NA,TRBD1,CASSFVQGAYGYTF,TGTGCCAGCAGTTTTGTACAGGGGGCGTATGGCTACACCTTC
TRBV7-9,TRBJ2-7,NA,TRBD1,CASSFSGTGGEQYF,TGTGCCAGCAGCTTCTCCGGGACAGGGGGCGAGCAGTACTTC
TRBV15,TRBJ1-1,NA,NA,CATSRGRNTEAFF,TGTGCCACCAGCAGAGGGAGAAACACTGAAGCTTTCTTT
TRBV10-3,TRBJ2-2,NA,TRBD2,CAISESLAGGPGELFF,TGTGCCATCAGTGAGTCGCTAGCGGGAGGGCCCGGGGAGCTGTTTTTT
TRBV2,TRBJ1-1,NA,NA,CASRGLEAFF,TGTGCCAGCAGGGGGCTCGAGGCTTTCTTT
TRBV7-8,TRBJ1-1,once,NA,CASRRGWDEGVRGTEAFF,TGTGCCAGCAGAAGAGGTTGGGATGAGGGGGTACGTGGCACTGAAGCTTTCTTT
TRBV7-9,TRBJ1-1,few,NA,CASSFVQFGTLLEAFF,TGTGCCAGCAGCTTCGTCCAGTTCGGGACACTCCTTGAAGCTTTCTTT
TRBV18,TRBJ2-7,NA,NA,CASSPGQPNEQYF,TGTGCCAGCTCACCGGGACAACCTAACGAGCAGTACTTC
TRBV7-7,TRBJ2-1,NA,TRBD2,CASSLGLAGGSEQFF,TGTGCTAGCAGCTTAGGTCTGGCGGGAGGGTCTGAGCAGTTCTTC
TRBV28,TRBJ1-1,NA,TRBD1,CASSFAGTDTTEAFF,TGTGCCAGCAGTTTCGCCGGGACAGATACCACTGAAGCTTTCTTT
TRBV6-5,TRBJ2-7,NA,NA,CASSYGADTYEQYF,TGTGCCAGCAGTTACGGGGCTGATACCTACGAGCAGTACTTC
TRBV4-1,TRBJ2-5,NA,NA,CASSQGWAQETQYF,TGCGCCAGCAGCCAAGGTTGGGCCCAAGAGACCCAGTACTTC
TRBV7-9,TRBJ2-3,medium-sized,TRBD1,CASSNSGDRGLDTQYF,TGTGCCAGCAGCAATAGCGGAGACAGGGGGCTTGATACGCAGTATTTT
TRBV7-9,TRBJ1-4,NA,NA,CASSSGVAGLKNEKLFF,TGTGCCAGCAGCTCTGGGGTAGCGGGGCTAAAAAATGAAAAACTGTTTTTT
TRBV7-9,TRBJ1-5,NA,NA,CASSLGTERQGSNQPQHF,TGTGCCAGCAGCTTAGGCACCGAGCGACAAGGAAGCAATCAGCCCCAGCATTTT
TRBV14,TRBJ2-7,NA,TRBD1,CASSPWDSSYEQYF,TGTGCCAGCAGCCCCTGGGACAGCTCCTACGAGCAGTACTTC